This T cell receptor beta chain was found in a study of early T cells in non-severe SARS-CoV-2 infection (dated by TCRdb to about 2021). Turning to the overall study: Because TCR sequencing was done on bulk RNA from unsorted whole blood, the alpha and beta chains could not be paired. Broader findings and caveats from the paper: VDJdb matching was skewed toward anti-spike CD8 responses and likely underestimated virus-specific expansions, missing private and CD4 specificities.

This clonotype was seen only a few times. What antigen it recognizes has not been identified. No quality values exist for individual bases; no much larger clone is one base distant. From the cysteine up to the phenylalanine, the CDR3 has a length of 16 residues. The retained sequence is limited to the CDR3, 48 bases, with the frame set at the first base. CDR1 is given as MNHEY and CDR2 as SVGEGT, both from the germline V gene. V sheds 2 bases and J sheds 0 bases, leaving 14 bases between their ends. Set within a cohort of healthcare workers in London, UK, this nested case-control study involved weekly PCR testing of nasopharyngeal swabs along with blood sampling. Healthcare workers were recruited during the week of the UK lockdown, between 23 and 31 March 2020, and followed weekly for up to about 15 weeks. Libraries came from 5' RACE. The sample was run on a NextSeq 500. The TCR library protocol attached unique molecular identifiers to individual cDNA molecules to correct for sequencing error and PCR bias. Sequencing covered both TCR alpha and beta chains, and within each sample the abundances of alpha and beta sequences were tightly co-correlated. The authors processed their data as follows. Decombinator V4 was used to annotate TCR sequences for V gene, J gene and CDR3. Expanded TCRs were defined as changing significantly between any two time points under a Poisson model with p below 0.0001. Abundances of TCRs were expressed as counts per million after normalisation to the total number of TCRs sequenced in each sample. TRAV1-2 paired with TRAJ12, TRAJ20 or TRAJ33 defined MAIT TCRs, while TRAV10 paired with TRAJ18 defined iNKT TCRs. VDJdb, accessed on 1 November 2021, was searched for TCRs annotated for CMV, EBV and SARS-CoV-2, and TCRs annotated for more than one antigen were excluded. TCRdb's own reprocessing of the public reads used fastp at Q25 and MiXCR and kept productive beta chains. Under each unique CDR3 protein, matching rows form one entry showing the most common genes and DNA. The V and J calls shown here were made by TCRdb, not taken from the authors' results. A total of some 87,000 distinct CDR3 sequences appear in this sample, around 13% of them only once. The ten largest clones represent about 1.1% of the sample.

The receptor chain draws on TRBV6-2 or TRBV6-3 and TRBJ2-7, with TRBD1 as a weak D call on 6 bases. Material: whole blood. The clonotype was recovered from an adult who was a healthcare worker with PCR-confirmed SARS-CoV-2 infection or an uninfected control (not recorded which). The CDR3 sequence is CASSYPLTGVSYEQYF. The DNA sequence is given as TGTGCCAGCAGTTACCCGCTGACAGGAGTCTCCTACGAGCAGTACTTC.